The table lists the clone carrying this TCR beta chain with a few counts. As yet, its antigen is unknown. The treatment denotes: approximately nine-day PBMC culture with coronavirus spike peptide pools or control peptides (ViraFEST assay). CD4+ T cells were isolated by negative selection after approximately eleven days of culture. The data were taken from a study of vaccination and CD4 T cells after COVID-19. On the study more broadly: Cellular stimulation was performed using overlapping spike peptides derived from SARS-CoV-2, HCoV-NL63, HCoV-OC43 and HCoV-229E. Treatment of control cultures consisted of a CEFX pool, an HIV-1 Nef pool, or no peptide. Whole-study results and caveats: Convalescent patients saw a median roughly 90% of their reactive clones show up only after vaccination.

There are 17 residues in the CDR3. The V gene's germline CDR1 is LNHDA and CDR2 SQIVND (reference sequence). Unmatched junction bases numbered 11, after V lost 6 bases and J lost 1 base. At the Johns Hopkins FTIC core, DNA taken from cultured CD4+ T cells was sequenced by way of the Oncomine TCR Beta short-read assay. TCRdb reprocessed the PCR reads via MiXCR and lists one record per CDR3 protein. Here the sample spans tens of thousands of distinct CDR3 sequences, 62% being singletons. The receptor's source is a human donor who had recovered from COVID-19. The chain recombines TRBV19 with TRBJ2-2; 7 nucleotides align to TRBD2. Sequencing input: CD4+ T cells from blood, cultured in vitro. The CDR3 spells CASRRGDRQGNTGELFF. CDR3 bases: TGTGCCAGTAGACGGGGGGACCGCCAGGGGAACACCGGGGAGCTGTTTTTT.